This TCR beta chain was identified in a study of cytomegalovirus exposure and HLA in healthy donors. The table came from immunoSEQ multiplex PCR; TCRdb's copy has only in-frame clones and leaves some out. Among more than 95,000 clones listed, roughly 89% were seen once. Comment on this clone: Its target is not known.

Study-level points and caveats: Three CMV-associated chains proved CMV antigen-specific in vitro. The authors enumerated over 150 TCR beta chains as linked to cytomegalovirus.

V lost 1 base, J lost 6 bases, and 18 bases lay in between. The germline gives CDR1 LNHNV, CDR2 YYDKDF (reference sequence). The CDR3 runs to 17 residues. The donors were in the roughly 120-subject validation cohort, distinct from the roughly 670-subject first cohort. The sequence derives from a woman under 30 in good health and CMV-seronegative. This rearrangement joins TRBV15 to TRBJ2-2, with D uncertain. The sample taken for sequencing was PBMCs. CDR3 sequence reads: CATSRGSPATGAGELFF. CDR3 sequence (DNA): TGTGCCACCAGCAGAGGTAGCCCAGCAACTGGCGCCGGGGAGCTGTTTTTT.